The rows below give T cell receptor beta chains drawn from one sample of a study of T cells in localized non-small cell lung cancer. Assay: immunoSEQ multiplex PCR; the TCRdb copy retains only in-frame clones and omits some. This repertoire shows tens of thousands of clones, about 84% found once; its top ten account for roughly 9%. Here the sequenced sample was peripheral blood, taken before any cancer treatment. Every receptor here comes from a female donor older than 55 with stage I lung adenocarcinoma. CDR3s include the opening cysteine and the closing phenylalanine or tryptophan. A D gene is named only where the DNA matches it firmly. Some rows have no size entry. The others give once, few or many, or a class for an expanded clone.

>few|16|TRBV5-1|TRBJ1-2|.
TGCGCCAGCAGCTTGGGGGGCGGCACCTTGGGCGATGGCTACACCTTC
CASSLGGGTLGDGYTF
>once|15|TRBV7-2|TRBJ2-3|.
TGTGCCAGCAGCTTAGGAGGAGGGCCAGCGGATACGCAGTATTTT
CASSLGGGPADTQYF
>.|18|TRBV5-1|TRBJ2-7|TRBD2
TGCGCCAGCAGCTCAACCGGGACTAGCGGCTTAAGCTCCTACGAGCAGTACTTC
CASSSTGTSGLSSYEQYF
>.|11|TRBV29-1|TRBJ1-2|.
TGCAGCGCGGCGGCGGGGCCCGGCTACACCTTC
CSAAAGPGYTF
>.|14|TRBV6-5|TRBJ2-7|TRBD2
TGTGCCAGCAGTCTGGGCGGGGGGCCCTACGAGCAGTACTTC
CASSLGGGPYEQYF
>.|14|TRBV5-6|TRBJ2-7|.
TGTGCCAGCAGCTTGCCTGCTTTCCCCTACGAGCAGTACTTC
CASSLPAFPYEQYF
>.|14|TRBV18|TRBJ1-2|.
TGTGCCAGCTCACCGAACGAGGGGGTAAGCGGCTACACCTTC
CASSPNEGVSGYTF
>.|14|TRBV18|TRBJ2-7|.
TGTGCCAGCTCACCGAGTGGAGGGTCCTACGAGCAGTACTTC
CASSPSGGSYEQYF
>.|12|TRBV6-6|TRBJ2-5|.
TGTGCCAGCAGTCAAGGCCTAGAGACCCAGTACTTC
CASSQGLETQYF
>.|13|TRBV6-5|TRBJ2-7|.
TGTGCCAGCAGTTTACAGGGTAGGGACGAGCAGTACTTC
CASSLQGRDEQYF
>.|14|TRBV6-5|TRBJ1-6|TRBD1
TGTGCCAGCAGGATAACAGGGGGCAGCTCACCCCTCCACTTT
CASRITGGSSPLHF
>once|16|TRBV2|TRBJ2-4|TRBD2
TGTGCCAGCAGCGCCCCCCTAGCGGGAGCCAAAAACATTCAGTACTTC
CASSAPLAGAKNIQYF
>.|15|TRBV11-2|TRBJ1-5|TRBD1
TGTGCCAGCAGCCTCGACAGGGGAGTCAGTCAGCCCCAGCATTTT
CASSLDRGVSQPQHF
>.|15|TRBV15|TRBJ1-1|.
TGTGCCACCAGCAGAGAGGCTCGTGTGAACACTGAAGCTTTCTTT
CATSREARVNTEAFF
>once|15|TRBV27|TRBJ2-7|TRBD1
TGTGCCAGCAGTTCTCCGGGACAGGGAGACTACGAGCAGTACTTC
CASSSPGQGDYEQYF
>.|16|TRBV7-9|TRBJ2-7|TRBD1
TGTGCCAGCAGCTTAGGGCGACGGGACAGCTCCTACGAGCAGTACTTC
CASSLGRRDSSYEQYF
>.|13|TRBV4-3|TRBJ1-3|.
TGCGCCAGCAGCCAAGGGACAGGAAACACCATATATTTT
CASSQGTGNTIYF
>once|15|TRBV5-1|TRBJ2-6|.
TGCGCCAGCAGCTTGTCAGGCTCTGGGGCCAACGTCCTGACTTTC
CASSLSGSGANVLTF
>.|16|TRBV28|TRBJ1-5|TRBD1
TGTGCCAGCAGTTTTCCACAGGACAGGCCGAATCAGCCCCAGCATTTT
CASSFPQDRPNQPQHF
>few|14|TRBV6-6|TRBJ1-6|.
TGTGCCAGCAGGACGGGAGGGGTTAATTCACCCCTCCACTTT
CASRTGGVNSPLHF
>.|16|TRBV19|TRBJ2-1|TRBD2
TGTGCCAGTAGCCGGACTAGCGGGTCCTTTTACAATGAGCAGTTCTTC
CASSRTSGSFYNEQFF
>.|16|TRBV13|TRBJ2-3|.
TGTGCCAGCAGCTTTTTCCAGGACGCTAAATCAGATACGCAGTATTTT
CASSFFQDAKSDTQYF
>once|16|TRBV5-1|TRBJ1-4|TRBD1
TGCGCCAGCAGCTTAACGATGGACAGGGTTTTCGAAAAACTGTTTTTT
CASSLTMDRVFEKLFF
>.|12|TRBV29-1|TRBJ2-2|.
TGCAGCGTAAGGCGGTCCACCGGGGAGCTGTTTTTT
CSVRRSTGELFF
>.|15|TRBV9|TRBJ2-1|TRBD2
TGTGCCAGCAGCGTAGACGTAGCGGGGTACAATGAGCAGTTCTTC
CASSVDVAGYNEQFF
>.|15|TRBV5-5|TRBJ1-2|TRBD1
TGTGCCAGCAGCCGAACGACAGGGGAGTCTTCTGGCTACACCTTC
CASSRTTGESSGYTF
>once|17|TRBV18|TRBJ2-2|.
TGTGCCAGCTCACCCCTTTCGCGGGGCGGTAACACCGGGGAGCTGTTTTTT
CASSPLSRGGNTGELFF
>.|13|TRBV9|TRBJ2-3|.
TGTGCCAGCAGCGTAGAAGGGGCGGATACGCAGTATTTT
CASSVEGADTQYF
>few|14|TRBV30|TRBJ2-2|.
TGTGCCTGGGAGTGGGGCGGATTCACCGGGGAGCTGTTTTTT
CAWEWGGFTGELFF
>.|14|TRBV15|TRBJ2-1|.
TGTGCCACCAGCAGAGATCCGCAAAAGGGTGAGCAGTTCTTC
CATSRDPQKGEQFF
>.|14|TRBV21-1|TRBJ2-7|.
TGTGCCAGCAGTACAGGGGTTCCGACCTACGAGCAGTACTTC
CASSTGVPTYEQYF
>once|13|TRBV2|TRBJ1-2|TRBD1
TGTGCCAGCAGTGGGACAGGAGTCTATGGCTACACCTTC
CASSGTGVYGYTF
>.|14|TRBV5-1|TRBJ2-3|.
TGCGCCAGCAGCTTGGGTGGATATCCAGATACGCAGTATTTT
CASSLGGYPDTQYF
>.|12|TRBV19|TRBJ2-1|.
TGTGCCAGTAGTACAGGGATTAATGAGCAGTTCTTC
CASSTGINEQFF
>.|13|TRBV5-6|TRBJ2-7|.
TGTGCCAGCAGCTGGGGGACGGGCTACGAGCAGTACTTC
CASSWGTGYEQYF
>.|14|TRBV6-5|TRBJ1-2|TRBD1
TGTGCCAGCAGTTACTCGGGGGACAGGGTCGGCTACACCTTC
CASSYSGDRVGYTF
>.|13|TRBV7-2|TRBJ1-4|.
TGTGCCAGCAGCCGGGGTATTAATGAAAAACTGTTTTTT
CASSRGINEKLFF
>.|14|TRBV28|TRBJ1-3|.
TGTGCCAGCAGTCTTCGGGGTAGCGGAAACACCATATATTTT
CASSLRGSGNTIYF
>.|14|TRBV19|TRBJ1-1|.
TGTGCCAGTAGTTTACAGGGACTGAACACTGAAGCTTTCTTT
CASSLQGLNTEAFF
>.|13|TRBV5-1|TRBJ2-7|.
TGCGCCAGCAGCTCACTCACATCCTACGAGCAGTACTTC
CASSSLTSYEQYF
>.|14|TRBV6-6|TRBJ1-5|.
.
CASSYFGPGVPQHF
>few|15|TRBV5-1|TRBJ1-2|TRBD1
TGCGCCAGCAGCTCTCCGGGACAGCCTCTATTAGGCTACACCTTC
CASSSPGQPLLGYTF
>.|21|TRBV9|TRBJ2-3|TRBD1
TGTGCCAGCAGCAAAGAGGGGGGACAGGTCTACTCCGGCTCTAGCACAGATACGCAGTATTTT
CASSKEGGQVYSGSSTDTQYF
>.|13|TRBV27|TRBJ2-2|.
TGTGCCAGCAGGAAGGACAGCACCGGGGAGCTGTTTTTT
CASRKDSTGELFF
>few|14|TRBV15|TRBJ2-5|.
TGTGCCACCAGCAGAGGGACTTTCCAAGAGACCCAGTACTTC
CATSRGTFQETQYF
>.|11|TRBV11-2|TRBJ2-7|.
TGTGCCAGCAGCTCCACTTACGAGCAGTACTTC
CASSSTYEQYF
>once|15|TRBV28|TRBJ2-2|TRBD1
TGTGCCAGCAGAAAGGGGACAGGGTTTTCCGGGGAGCTGTTTTTT
CASRKGTGFSGELFF
>.|15|TRBV15|TRBJ1-5|TRBD1
TGTGCCACCACCGTGACAGGGACGTTGGCCCAGCCCCAGCATTTT
CATTVTGTLAQPQHF
>.|12|TRBV6-6|TRBJ2-3|.
TGTGCCAGCAGTTACAACTCAGATACGCAGTATTTT
CASSYNSDTQYF
>few|14|TRBV5-8|TRBJ2-5|.
TGTGCCAGCAGCAGGGACTTCTCACAAGAGACCCAGTACTTC
CASSRDFSQETQYF
>.|13|TRBV28|TRBJ1-1|.
TGTGCCAGCAGTTTACGAGGGAACACTGAAGCTTTCTTT
CASSLRGNTEAFF
>.|16|TRBV28|TRBJ1-5|.
TGTGCCAGCAGATCCCCTAACGGGGTTAGCAATCAGCCCCAGCATTTT
CASRSPNGVSNQPQHF
>.|15|TRBV9|TRBJ2-1|TRBD2
TGTGCCAGCAGCGGACTAGCGGGGCGCTACAATGAGCAGTTCTTC
CASSGLAGRYNEQFF
>.|16|TRBV5-1|TRBJ2-7|.
TGCGCCAGCAGCTTGGCCGGCGGCAGGGTATCCTACGAGCAGTACTTC
CASSLAGGRVSYEQYF
>.|17|TRBV29-1|TRBJ2-3|TRBD2
TGCAGCGTTGATGGACCCCAAACTAGCGGGGTCACAGATACGCAGTATTTT
CSVDGPQTSGVTDTQYF
>.|12|TRBV19|TRBJ1-2|TRBD1
TGTGCCAGTAGCGACAGGGTAGATGGCTACACCTTC
CASSDRVDGYTF
>.|15|TRBV5-4|TRBJ1-4|TRBD1
TGTGCCAGCAGCTTGAGGCAGGGGGCGCAGGAAAAACTGTTTTTT
CASSLRQGAQEKLFF